The text below deals with one T cell receptor (beta chain). The antigen remains undetermined. Germline assignment: CDR1 LNHNV and CDR2 YYDKDF (reference sequence). Trimming at V came to 3 bases and at J to 2 bases, leaving 6 bases not matched to a gene. The CDR3 has 15 residues. The data were taken from a study of regulatory T cells in long-lasting Graves disease. Regarding the study as a whole: The researchers studied only peripheral blood, not thyroid tissue.

Time point described: newly diagnosed GD, antithyroid drugs for less than 3 months. RNA isolated from PBMCs was used to make the TCR library. Building of the TCR beta libraries involved iRepertoire HTBI primers and Arm-PCR of CDR3 regions. One entry per CDR3 protein, called by TCRdb with MiXCR from the multiplex PCR reads. The sample includes roughly 530,000 distinct CDR3 sequences, around 16% of them seen just once. These sequences were also reported in another study, on T cells in Graves' hyperthyroidism and ophthalmopathy.

The chain couples TRBV15 to TRBJ1-1, with TRBD1 matching 7 bases. This sample comprised peripheral blood mononuclear cells (PBMCs), obtained at new diagnosis, from a patient treated with antithyroid drugs. The TCR originated in a woman between 40 and 65 years old with Graves disease. CDR3 in DNA: TGTGCCACCAGCAGGCCCACAGGGGTAAACACTGAAGCTTTCTTT. It yields the protein CATSRPTGVNTEAFF.